This T cell receptor beta chain is drawn from a study of vaccination effects on CD4 cells after COVID-19. Study overall: Antigen-specific CD4+ T cells were first expanded with viral peptide pools by the ViraFEST assay and only then sequenced. Participants were vaccinated with two doses of either the BNT162b2 or mRNA-1273 vaccine.

This clone appeared once. Antigen: not known. The CDR3 covers 13 residues. CDR1 is MNHEY and CDR2 is SVGAGI in the germline V gene. V lost 2 bases to trimming and J lost 7 bases, with 11 bases between them. The method was immunoSEQ multiplex PCR; TCRdb's version includes in-frame clones alone and lacks a portion of them. This table holds under 40,000 clones, 70% found once. Investigators separated out CD4+ T cells once around eleven days of culture had passed. Half the medium was swapped for IL-2 medium on days 3 and 7. The chain is built from TRBV6-5 and TRBJ1-1; possibly TRBD1 for D (6 bases). The sample in question was CD4+ T cells from PBMCs cultured without peptide, obtained before COVID-19 vaccination. This clonotype was sampled from a human donor who received a COVID-19 vaccine. This chain's CDR3 is CASSYAPDSEAFF. The CDR3 DNA is TGTGCCAGCAGTTACGCCCCGGACAGTGAAGCTTTCTTT.